The table lists the clone carrying this TCR beta chain with many counts. This sample also contains other DNA sequences that code for the same CDR3. The repertoire was sequenced with immunoSEQ multiplex PCR; TCRdb's copy has only in-frame clones and lacks some. The profile covers about 470,000 clones, with roughly 77% appearing a single time and roughly an eighth taken by the ten largest. The V end was cut by 1 base, the J end by 5 bases, with 8 bases between. The CDR3 has 13 residues. Germline values: CDR1 SGHTA, CDR2 FQGNSA. These data are taken from a study of shared clonotypes between healthy human individuals.

The chain recombines TRBV7-2 with TRBJ2-5; D unresolved. The TCR originated in a woman aged 35 to 49 in good health. Some clones in this sample may be carry-over from other donors' samples. Sequenced: PBMCs. The CDR3, as DNA: TGTGCCAGCAGCTTAGTTGGTTCGGAGACCCAGTACTTC. It specifies CASSLVGSETQYF.